The sequence of this TCR beta chain was determined in a study of human CD8 memory T cell subsets. The TCR beta sequencing libraries came from UMI-labeled 5' RACE. With the 5' RACE reads reprocessed, TCRdb shows one record per CDR3 protein and no DNA. The sample has 5,500 to 7,000 distinct CDR3 sequences. Germline values: CDR1 ENHRY, CDR2 SYGVKD. The CDR3 is 11 residues long. Frequency places this clonotype as medium-sized. Designated as TPEX, the CCR7+ PD-1+ TIGIT+ early memory CD8+ T cells showed dysfunctional, exhausted-like traits. Negative magnetic separation was used for the enrichment of total CD8+ T cells.

This TCR derives from a human donor in good health. The chain uses TRBV10-3 and TRBJ1-2. The sample consisted of CD8+ T cells from PBMCs. CDR3 sequence: CAISSGNGYTF.